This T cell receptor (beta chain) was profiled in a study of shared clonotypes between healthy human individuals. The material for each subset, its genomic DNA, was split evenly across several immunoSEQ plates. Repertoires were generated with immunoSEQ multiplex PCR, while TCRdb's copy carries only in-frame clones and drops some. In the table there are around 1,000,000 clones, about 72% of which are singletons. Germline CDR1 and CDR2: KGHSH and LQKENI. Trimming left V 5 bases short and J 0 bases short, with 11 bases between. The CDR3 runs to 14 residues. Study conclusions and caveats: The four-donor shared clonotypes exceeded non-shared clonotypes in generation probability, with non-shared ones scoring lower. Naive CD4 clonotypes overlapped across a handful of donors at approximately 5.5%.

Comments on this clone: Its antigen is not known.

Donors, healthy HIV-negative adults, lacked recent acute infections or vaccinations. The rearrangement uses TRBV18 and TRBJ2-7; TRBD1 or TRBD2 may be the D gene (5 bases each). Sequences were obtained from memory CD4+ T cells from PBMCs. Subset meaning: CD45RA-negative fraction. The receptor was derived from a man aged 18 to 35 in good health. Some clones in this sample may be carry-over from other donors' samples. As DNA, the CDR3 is TGTGCCAGCTCAAACGGGGCGAGCTCCTACGAGCAGTACTTC. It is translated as CASSNGASSYEQYF.